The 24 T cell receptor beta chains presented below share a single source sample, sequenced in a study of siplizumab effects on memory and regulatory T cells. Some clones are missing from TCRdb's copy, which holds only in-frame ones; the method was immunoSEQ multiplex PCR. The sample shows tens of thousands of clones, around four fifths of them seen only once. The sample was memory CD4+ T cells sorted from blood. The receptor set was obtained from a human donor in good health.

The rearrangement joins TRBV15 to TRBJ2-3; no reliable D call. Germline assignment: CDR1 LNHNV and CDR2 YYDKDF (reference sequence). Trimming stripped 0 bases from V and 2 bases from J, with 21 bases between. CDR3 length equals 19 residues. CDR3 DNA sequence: TGTGCCACCAGCAGAGATGGCGGCAACAGCAGGACGTTCACAGATACGCAGTATTTT. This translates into CATSRDGGNSRTFTDTQYF. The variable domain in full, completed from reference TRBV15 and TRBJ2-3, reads DAMVIQNPRYQVTQFGKPVTLSCSQTLNHNVMYWYQQKSSQAPKLLFHYYDKDFNNEADTPDNFQSRRPNTSFCFLDIRSPGLGDTAMYLCATSRDGGNSRTFTDTQYFGPGTRLTVL.

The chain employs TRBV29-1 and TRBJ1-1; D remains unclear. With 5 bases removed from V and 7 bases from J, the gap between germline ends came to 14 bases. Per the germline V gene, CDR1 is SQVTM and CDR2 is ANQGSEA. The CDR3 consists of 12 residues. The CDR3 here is CSVQPADVEAFF. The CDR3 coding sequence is TGCAGCGTTCAGCCCGCGGATGTTGAAGCTTTCTTT.

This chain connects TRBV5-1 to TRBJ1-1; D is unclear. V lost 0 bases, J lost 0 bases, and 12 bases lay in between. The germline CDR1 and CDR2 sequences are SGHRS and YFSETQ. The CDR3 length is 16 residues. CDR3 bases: TGCGCCAGCAGCTTGGCCTGGGCAGGCGTGAACACTGAAGCTTTCTTT. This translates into CASSLAWAGVNTEAFF.

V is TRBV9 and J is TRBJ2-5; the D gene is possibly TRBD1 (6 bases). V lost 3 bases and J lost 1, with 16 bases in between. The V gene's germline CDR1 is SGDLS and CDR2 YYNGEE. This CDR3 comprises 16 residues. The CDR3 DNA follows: TGTGCCAGCAGCGCGCACGCGACAGGTTCCCAAGAGACCCAGTACTTC. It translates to CASSAHATGSQETQYF.

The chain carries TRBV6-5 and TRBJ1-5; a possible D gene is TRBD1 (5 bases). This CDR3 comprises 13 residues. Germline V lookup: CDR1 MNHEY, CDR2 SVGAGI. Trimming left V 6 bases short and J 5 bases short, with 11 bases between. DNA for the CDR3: TGTGCCAGCAGCCCCCAACAGGATCAGCCCCAGCATTTT. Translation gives CASSPQQDQPQHF.

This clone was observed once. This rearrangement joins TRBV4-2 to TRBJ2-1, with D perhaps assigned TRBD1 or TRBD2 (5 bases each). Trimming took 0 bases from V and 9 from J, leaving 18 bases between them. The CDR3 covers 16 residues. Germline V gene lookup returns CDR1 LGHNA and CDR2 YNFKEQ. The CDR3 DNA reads TGTGCCAGCAGCCAAGAAGAGGGCTGGTCTAGGGGTGAGCAGTTCTTC. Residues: CASSQEEGWSRGEQFF.

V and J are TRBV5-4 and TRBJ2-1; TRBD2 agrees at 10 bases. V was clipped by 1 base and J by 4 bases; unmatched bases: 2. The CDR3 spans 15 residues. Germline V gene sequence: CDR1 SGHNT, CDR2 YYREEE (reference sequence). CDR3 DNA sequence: TGTGCCAGCAGCTTGACTAGCGGGACTTACAATGAGCAGTTCTTC. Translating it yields CASSLTSGTYNEQFF.

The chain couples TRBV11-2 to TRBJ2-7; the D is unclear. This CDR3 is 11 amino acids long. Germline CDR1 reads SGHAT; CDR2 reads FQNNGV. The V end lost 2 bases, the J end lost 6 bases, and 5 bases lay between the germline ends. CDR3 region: CASSLKGEQYF. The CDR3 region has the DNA TGTGCCAGCAGCTTAAAAGGCGAGCAGTACTTC.

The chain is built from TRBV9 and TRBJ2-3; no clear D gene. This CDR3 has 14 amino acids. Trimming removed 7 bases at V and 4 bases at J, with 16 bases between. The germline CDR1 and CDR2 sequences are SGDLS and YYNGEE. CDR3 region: CASGELTHSDTQYF. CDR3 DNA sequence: TGTGCCAGCGGCGAGTTGACTCACTCAGATACGCAGTATTTT.

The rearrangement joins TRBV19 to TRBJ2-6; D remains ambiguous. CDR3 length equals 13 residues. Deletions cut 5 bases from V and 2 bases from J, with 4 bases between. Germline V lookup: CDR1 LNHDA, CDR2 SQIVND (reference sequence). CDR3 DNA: TGTGCCAGTAGTCAAACTGGGGCCAACGTCCTGACTTTC. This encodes CASSQTGANVLTF.

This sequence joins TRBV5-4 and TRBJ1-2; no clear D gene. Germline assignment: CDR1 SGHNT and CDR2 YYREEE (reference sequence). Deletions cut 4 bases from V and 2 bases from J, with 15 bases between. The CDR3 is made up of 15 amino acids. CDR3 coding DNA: TGTGCCAGCAGCAAATCCGGGAGTGGGAACTATGGCTACACCTTC. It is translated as CASSKSGSGNYGYTF.

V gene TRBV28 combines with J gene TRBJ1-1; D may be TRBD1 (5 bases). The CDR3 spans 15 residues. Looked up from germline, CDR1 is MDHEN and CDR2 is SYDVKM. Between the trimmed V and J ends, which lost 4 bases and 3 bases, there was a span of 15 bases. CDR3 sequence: CASSSSGHGDTEAFF. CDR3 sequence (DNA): TGTGCCAGCAGTTCCTCTGGACACGGGGACACTGAAGCTTTCTTT.

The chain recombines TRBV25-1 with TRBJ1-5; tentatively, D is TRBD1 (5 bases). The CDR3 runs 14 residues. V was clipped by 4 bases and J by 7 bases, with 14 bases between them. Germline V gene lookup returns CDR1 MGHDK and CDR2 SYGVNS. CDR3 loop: CASSGPGERQPQHF. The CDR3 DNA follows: TGTGCCAGCAGTGGTCCGGGGGAGAGGCAGCCCCAGCATTTT.

For the CDR3, the DNA is TGTGCCAGCAGCTTAGACGGGTCAGCTATTTACAATGAGCAGTTCTTC. Translation: CASSLDGSAIYNEQFF. The chain carries TRBV7-9 and TRBJ2-1, with D unclear. The CDR3 consists of 16 residues. Trimming took 1 base from V and 4 from J, leaving 14 bases between them. Germline V gene sequence: CDR1 SEHNR, CDR2 FQNEAQ (reference sequence).

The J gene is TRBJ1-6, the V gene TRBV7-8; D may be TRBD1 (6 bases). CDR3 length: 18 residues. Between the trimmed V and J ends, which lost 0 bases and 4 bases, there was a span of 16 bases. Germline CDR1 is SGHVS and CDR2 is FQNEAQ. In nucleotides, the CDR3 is TGTGCCAGCAGCTTAGCGTCCGGGGGCCGCGAATATAATTCACCCCTCCACTTT. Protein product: CASSLASGGREYNSPLHF.

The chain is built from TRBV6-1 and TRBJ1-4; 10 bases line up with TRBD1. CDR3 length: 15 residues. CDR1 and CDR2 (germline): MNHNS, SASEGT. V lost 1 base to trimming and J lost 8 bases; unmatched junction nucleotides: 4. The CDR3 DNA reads TGTGCCAGCAGTGAAGGCGGGACAGGGGTAGAAAAACTGTTTTTT. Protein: CASSEGGTGVEKLFF.

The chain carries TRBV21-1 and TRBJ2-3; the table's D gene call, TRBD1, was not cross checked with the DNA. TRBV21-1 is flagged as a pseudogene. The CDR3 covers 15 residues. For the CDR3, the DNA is TGTGCCAGCAGCAAAGCTCCAGGCAGCACAGATACGCAGTATTTT. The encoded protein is CASSKAPGSTDTQYF.

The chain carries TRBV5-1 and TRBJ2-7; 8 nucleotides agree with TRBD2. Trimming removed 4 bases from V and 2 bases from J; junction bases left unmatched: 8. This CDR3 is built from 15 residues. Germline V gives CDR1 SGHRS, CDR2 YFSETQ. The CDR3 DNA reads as TGCGCCAGCAGCGTAATCGGGGGGGGCCCCTACGAGCAGTACTTC. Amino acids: CASSVIGGGPYEQYF.

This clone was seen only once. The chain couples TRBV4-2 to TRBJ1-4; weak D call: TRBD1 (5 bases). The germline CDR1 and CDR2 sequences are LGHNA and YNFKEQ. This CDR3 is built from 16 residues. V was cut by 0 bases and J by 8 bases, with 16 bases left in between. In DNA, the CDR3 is TGTGCCAGCAGCCAAGACCCGGGGCAAGGCGGGGAAAAACTGTTTTTT. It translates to CASSQDPGQGGEKLFF.

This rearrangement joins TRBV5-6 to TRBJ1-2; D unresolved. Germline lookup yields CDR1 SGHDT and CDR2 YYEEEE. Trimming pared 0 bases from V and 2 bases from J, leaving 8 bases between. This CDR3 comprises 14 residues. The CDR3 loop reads CASSLASVNYGYTF. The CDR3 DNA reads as TGTGCCAGCAGCTTGGCCTCCGTAAACTATGGCTACACCTTC.

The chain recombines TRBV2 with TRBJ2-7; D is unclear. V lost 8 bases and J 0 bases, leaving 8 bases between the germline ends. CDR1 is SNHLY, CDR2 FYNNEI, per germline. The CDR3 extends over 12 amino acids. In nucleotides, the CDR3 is TGTGCCAGCCGGCGGAGCTCCTACGAGCAGTACTTC. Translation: CASRRSSYEQYF.

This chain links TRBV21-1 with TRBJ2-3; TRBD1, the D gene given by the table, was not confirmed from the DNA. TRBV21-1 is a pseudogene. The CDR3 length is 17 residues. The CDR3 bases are TGTGCCAGCAGCAAAGCCTACCGGGACAGCAGCACAGATACGCAGTATTTT. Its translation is CASSKAYRDSSTDTQYF.

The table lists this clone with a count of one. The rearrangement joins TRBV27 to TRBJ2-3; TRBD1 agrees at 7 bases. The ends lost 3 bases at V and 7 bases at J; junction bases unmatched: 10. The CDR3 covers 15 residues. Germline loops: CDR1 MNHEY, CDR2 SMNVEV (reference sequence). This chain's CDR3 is CASSFYQTGRYTQYF. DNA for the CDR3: TGTGCCAGCAGTTTCTACCAGACAGGGCGGTATACGCAGTATTTT.

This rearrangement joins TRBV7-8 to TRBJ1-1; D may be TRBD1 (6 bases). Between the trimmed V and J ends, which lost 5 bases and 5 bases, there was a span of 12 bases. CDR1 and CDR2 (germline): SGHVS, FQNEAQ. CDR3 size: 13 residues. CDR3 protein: CASSPRQVTEAFF. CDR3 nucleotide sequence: TGTGCCAGCAGCCCCCGACAGGTGACTGAAGCTTTCTTT.